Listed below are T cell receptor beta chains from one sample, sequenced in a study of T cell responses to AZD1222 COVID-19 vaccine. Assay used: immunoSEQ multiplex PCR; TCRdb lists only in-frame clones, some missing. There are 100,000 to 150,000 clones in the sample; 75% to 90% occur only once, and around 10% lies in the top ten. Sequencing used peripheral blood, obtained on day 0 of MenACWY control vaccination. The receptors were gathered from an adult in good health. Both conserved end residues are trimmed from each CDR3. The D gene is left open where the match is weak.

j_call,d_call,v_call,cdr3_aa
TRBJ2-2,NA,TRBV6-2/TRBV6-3,ASSLGSAMNTGELF
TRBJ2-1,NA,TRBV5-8,ASSLAGYGEQF
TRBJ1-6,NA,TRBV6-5,ASRGSSSYNSPLH
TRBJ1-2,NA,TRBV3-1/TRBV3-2,ASSQVNRIYYGYT
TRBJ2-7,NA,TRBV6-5,ASSNGQGFGYEQY
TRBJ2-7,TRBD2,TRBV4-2,ASSPTSNTLDGQY
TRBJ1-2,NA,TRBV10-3,AISEGINYGYT
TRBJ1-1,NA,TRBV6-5,ASSQPPGRRRAF
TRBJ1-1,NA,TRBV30,AWSVTGAAF
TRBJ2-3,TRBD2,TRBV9,ASSANLAGVADTQY
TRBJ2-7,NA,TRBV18,ASSPSDGYEQY
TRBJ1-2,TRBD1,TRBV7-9,ASSSLGGAHGYT
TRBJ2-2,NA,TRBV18,ASSPRGLAVNTGELF
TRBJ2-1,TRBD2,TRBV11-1,ASRLLAGTYNEQF
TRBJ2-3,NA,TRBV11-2,ASGLPGGAFDTQY
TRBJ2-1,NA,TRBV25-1,ASSESTGQF
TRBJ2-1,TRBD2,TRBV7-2,ASSLGRPAGAGEQF
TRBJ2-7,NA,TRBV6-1,ASREDSRSYEQY
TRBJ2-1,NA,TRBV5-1,ASSLAGLQNNEQF
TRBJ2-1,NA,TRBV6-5,ASSYSVVAYNEQF
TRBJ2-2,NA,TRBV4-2,ASSHPSLTTGELF
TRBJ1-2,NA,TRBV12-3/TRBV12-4,ASSSSRGGYT
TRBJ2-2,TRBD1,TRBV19,ASSLRTGDTGELF
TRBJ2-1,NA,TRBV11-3,ASSTSRARSYNEQF
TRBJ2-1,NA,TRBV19,ASSALLDGESRF
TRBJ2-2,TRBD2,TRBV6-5,ASTEAGVYTGELF
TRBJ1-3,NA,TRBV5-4,ASSLGGRATSGNTIY
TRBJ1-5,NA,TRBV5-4,ASSLDENQPQH
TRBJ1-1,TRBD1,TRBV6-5,ASSRPDRWYTEAF
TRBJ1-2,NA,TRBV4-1,ASSQLSGTVGARYGYT
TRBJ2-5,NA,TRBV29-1,SVGQFSFGTQY
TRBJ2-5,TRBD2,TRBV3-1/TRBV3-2,ASSQDWGGKETQY
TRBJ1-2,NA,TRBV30,AWSKKSGAYGYT
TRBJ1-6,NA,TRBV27,ASSRSWAVRNSPLH
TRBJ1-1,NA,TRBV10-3,AISEHPRTDAEAF
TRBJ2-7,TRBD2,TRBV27,ASSSPGLAAHEQY
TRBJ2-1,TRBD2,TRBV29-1,SVVGGRGSYNEQF
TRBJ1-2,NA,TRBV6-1,ASSEGRGPNYGYT